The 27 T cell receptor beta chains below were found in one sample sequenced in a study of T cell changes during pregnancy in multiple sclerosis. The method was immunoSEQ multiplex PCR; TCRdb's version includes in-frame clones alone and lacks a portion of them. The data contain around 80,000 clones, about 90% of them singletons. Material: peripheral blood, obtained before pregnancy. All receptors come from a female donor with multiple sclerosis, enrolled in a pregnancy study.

The CDR3 reads CASSPLSDYEQYF. CDR3 DNA sequence: TGCGCCAGCAGCCCCCTTAGCGACTACGAGCAGTACTTC. The chain joins TRBV5-1 to TRBJ2-7; weak D call: TRBD2 (5 bases). Germline CDR1 SGHRS, CDR2 YFSETQ. V lost 4 bases and J 3 bases, leaving 11 bases between the germline ends. The CDR3 extends over 13 amino acids.

The CDR3 sequence: CASTLGGALDEQFF. Written as DNA, the CDR3 is TGTGCCAGCACCCTCGGTGGGGCGCTGGATGAGCAGTTCTTC. The chain links TRBV28 to TRBJ2-1, with D possibly matching TRBD1 (5 bases). Trimming pared 7 bases from V and 8 bases from J, leaving 18 bases between. CDR1 and CDR2 (germline): MDHEN, SYDVKM. The CDR3 spans 14 residues.

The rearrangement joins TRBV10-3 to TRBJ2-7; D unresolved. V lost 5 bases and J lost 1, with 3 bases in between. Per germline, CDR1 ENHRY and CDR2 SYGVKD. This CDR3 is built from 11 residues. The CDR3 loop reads CAISQSYEQYF. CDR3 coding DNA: TGTGCCATCAGTCAATCCTACGAGCAGTACTTC.

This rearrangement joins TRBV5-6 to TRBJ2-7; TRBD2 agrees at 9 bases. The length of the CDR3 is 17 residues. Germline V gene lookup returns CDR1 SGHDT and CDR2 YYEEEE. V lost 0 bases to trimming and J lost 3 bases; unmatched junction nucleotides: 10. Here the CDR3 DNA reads TGTGCCAGCAGCTTGGAGGGACTAGCAGTTATGGACTACGAGCAGTACTTC. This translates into CASSLEGLAVMDYEQYF. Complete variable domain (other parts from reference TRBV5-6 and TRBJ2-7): DAGVTQSPTHLIKTRGQQVTLRCSPKSGHDTVSWYQQALGQGPQFIFQYYEEEERQRGNFPDRFSGHQFPNYSSELNVNALLLGDSALYLCASSLEGLAVMDYEQYFGPGTRLTVT.

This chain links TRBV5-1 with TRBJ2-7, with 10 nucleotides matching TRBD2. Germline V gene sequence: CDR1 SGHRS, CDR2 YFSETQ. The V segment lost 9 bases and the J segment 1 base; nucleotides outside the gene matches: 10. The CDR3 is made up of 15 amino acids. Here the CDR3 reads CANSHGLAASYEQYF. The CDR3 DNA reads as TGCGCCAACAGTCATGGACTAGCGGCATCCTACGAGCAGTACTTC.

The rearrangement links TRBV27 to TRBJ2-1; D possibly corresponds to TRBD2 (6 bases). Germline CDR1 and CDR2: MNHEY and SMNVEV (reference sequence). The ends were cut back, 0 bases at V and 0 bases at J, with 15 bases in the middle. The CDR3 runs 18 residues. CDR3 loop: CASSLSSWGSGSYNEQFF. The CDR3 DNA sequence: TGTGCCAGCAGTTTATCCTCATGGGGTAGCGGCTCCTACAATGAGCAGTTCTTC.

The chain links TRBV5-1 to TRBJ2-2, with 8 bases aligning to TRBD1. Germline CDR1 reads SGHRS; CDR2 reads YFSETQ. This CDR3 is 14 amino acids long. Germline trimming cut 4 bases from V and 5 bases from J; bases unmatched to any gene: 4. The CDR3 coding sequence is TGCGCCAGCAGCGCAGGGGGCGAGACCGGGGAGCTGTTTTTT. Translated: CASSAGGETGELFF. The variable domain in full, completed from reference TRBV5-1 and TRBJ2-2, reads KAGVTQTPRYLIKTRGQQVTLSCSPISGHRSVSWYQQTPGQGLQFLFEYFSETQRNKGNFPGRFSGRQFSNSRSEMNVSTLELGDSALYLCASSAGGETGELFFGEGSRLTVL.

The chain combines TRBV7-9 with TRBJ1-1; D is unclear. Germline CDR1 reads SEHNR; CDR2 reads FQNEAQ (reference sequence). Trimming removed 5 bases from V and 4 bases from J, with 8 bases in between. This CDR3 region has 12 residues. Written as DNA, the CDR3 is TGTGCCAGCAGCGTATCCGGCACTGAAGCTTTCTTT. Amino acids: CASSVSGTEAFF.

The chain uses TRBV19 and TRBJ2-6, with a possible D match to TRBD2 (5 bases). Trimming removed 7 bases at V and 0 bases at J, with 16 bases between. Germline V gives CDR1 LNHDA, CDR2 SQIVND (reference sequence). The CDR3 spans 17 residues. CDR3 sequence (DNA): TGTGCCAGTAAAGTTGCGGGCAGTAACTCTGGGGCCAACGTCCTGACTTTC. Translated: CASKVAGSNSGANVLTF.

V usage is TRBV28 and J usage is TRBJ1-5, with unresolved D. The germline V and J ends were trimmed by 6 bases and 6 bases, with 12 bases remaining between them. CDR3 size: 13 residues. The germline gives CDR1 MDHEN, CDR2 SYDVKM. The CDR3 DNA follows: TGTGCCAGCAGCCTTCGACGCGGTCAGCCCCAGCATTTT. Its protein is CASSLRRGQPQHF.

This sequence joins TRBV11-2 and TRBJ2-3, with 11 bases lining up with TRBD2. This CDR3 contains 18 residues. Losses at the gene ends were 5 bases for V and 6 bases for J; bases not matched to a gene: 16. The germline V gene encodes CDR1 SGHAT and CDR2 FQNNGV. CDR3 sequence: CASSLSGTSGLKRDTQYF. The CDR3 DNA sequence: TGTGCCAGCAGCCTCTCCGGGACTAGCGGCCTAAAGCGGGATACGCAGTATTTT.

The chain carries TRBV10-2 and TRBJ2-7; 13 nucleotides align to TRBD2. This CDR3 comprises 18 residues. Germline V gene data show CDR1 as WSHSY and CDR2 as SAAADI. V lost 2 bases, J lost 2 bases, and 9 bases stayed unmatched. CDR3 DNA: TGCGCCAGCAGTGAGCCTTCACCGGGACTAGCGGGGCCCTACGAGCAGTACTTC. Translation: CASSEPSPGLAGPYEQYF.

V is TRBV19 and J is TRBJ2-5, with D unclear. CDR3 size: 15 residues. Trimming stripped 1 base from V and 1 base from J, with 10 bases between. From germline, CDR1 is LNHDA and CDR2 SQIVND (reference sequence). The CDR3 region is CASSIARGSQETQYF. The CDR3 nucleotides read TGTGCCAGTAGTATAGCCCGAGGCAGCCAAGAGACCCAGTACTTC.

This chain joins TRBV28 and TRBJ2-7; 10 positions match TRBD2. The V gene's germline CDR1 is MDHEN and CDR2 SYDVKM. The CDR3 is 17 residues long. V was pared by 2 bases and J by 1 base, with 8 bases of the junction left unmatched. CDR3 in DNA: TGTGCCAGCAGTTTAATAGGGCCTAGCGGGGGATCCTACGAGCAGTACTTC. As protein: CASSLIGPSGGSYEQYF.

CDR3 residues: CASSLGGQGVSYTF. The CDR3 nucleotides read TGTGCCAGCAGTTTAGGGGGACAGGGGGTTTCCTACACCTTC. The J gene is TRBJ1-2, the V gene TRBV28, with 11 nucleotides matching TRBD1. The CDR3 is 14 amino acids. Trimming at V came to 2 bases and at J to 10 bases, leaving 6 bases not matched to a gene. Germline loops: CDR1 MDHEN, CDR2 SYDVKM.

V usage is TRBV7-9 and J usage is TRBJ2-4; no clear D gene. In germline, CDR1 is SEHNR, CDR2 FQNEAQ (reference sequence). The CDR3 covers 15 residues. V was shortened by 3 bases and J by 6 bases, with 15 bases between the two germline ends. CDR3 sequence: CASSLLLEAGNIQYF. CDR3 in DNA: TGTGCCAGCAGCTTGTTACTCGAAGCCGGAAACATTCAGTACTTC.

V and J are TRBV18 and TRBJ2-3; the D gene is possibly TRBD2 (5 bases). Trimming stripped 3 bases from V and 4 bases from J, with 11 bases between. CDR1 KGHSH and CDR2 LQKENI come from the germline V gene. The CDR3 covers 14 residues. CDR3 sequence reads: CASSPPLGADTQYF. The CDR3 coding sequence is TGTGCCAGCTCACCTCCACTAGGCGCAGATACGCAGTATTTT.

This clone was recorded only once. In nucleotides, the CDR3 is TGTGCCAGCAGCCCAGGTGGAGGCTACGAGCAGTACTTC. This translates into CASSPGGGYEQYF. This sequence joins TRBV7-6 and TRBJ2-7, with a tentative D call TRBD2 (5 bases). V lost 5 bases and J lost 3, with 11 bases in between. Germline V gene lookup returns CDR1 SGHVS and CDR2 FNYEAQ. The CDR3 sequence is 13 residues long.

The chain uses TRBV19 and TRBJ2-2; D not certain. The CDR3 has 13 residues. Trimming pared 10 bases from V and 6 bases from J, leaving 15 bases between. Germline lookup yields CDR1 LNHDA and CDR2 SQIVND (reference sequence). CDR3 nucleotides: TGTGCCACAACCCCGAGGAGCGCCGGGGAGCTGTTTTTT. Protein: CATTPRSAGELFF.

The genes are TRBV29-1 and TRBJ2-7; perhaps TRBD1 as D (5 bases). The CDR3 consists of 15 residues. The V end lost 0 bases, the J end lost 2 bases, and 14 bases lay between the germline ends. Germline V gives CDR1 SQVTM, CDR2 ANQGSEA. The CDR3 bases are TGCAGCGTTGAAGACCAACAGGCCGAAACCTACGAGCAGTACTTC. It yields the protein CSVEDQQAETYEQYF.

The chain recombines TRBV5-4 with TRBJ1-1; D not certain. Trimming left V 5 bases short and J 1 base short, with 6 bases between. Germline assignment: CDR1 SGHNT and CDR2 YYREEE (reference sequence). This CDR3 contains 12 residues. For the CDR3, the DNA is TGTGCCAGCAGTCACGGGAACACTGAAGCTTTCTTT. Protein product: CASSHGNTEAFF.

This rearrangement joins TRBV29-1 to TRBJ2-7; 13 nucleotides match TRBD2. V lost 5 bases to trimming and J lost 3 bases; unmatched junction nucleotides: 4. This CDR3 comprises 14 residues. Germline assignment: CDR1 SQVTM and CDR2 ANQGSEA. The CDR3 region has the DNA TGCAGCGTTACTAGCGGGAGGGGACACTACGAGCAGTACTTC. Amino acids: CSVTSGRGHYEQYF.

DNA of the CDR3: TGTGCCAGCAGCCCTTGGGACAGGGTCTACAATGAGCAGTTCTTC. This translates into CASSPWDRVYNEQFF. This sequence joins TRBV5-6 and TRBJ2-1, with 9 bases identical to TRBD1. Germline loops: CDR1 SGHDT, CDR2 YYEEEE. The V segment lost 4 bases and the J segment 3 bases; nucleotides outside the gene matches: 5. The CDR3 is 15 amino acids.

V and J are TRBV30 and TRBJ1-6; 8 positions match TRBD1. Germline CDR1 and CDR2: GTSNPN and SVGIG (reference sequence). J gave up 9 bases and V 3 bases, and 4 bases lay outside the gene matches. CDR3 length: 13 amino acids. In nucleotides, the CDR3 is TGTGCCTGGAGGGGAGACAGGGGTTCACCCCTCCACTTT. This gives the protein CAWRGDRGSPLHF.

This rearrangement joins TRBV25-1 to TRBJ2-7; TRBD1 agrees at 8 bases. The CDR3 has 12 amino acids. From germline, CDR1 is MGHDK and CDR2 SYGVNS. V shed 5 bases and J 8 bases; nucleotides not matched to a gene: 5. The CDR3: CASSLRQGKQYF. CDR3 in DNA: TGTGCCAGCAGTTTGAGACAGGGGAAGCAGTACTTC.

The CDR3 region is CASSRVLSYEQYF. CDR3 DNA sequence: TGTGCCAGCAGCCGGGTCCTCTCCTACGAGCAGTACTTC. The chain recombines TRBV28 with TRBJ2-7, with unresolved D. The CDR3 runs 13 residues. Germline CDR1 is MDHEN and CDR2 is SYDVKM. V lost 6 bases and J 0 bases, leaving 9 bases between the germline ends.

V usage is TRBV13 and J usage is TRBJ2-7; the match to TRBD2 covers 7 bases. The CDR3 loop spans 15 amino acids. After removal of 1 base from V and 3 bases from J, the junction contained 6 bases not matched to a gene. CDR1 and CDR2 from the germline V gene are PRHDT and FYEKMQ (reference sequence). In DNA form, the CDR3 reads TGTGCCAGCAGCTTAGTGGTGGGAGGGCGCTACGAGCAGTACTTC. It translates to CASSLVVGGRYEQYF.